The 24 T cell receptor beta chains reported below all come from one sample, sequenced in a study of blood T cell repertoires in COVID-19. TCRdb's copy holds only in-frame clones and misses some; the assay was immunoSEQ multiplex PCR. The table records 50,000 or so clones, more than 75% of them present only once. Sequencing was carried out using peripheral blood. These receptors were taken from a human donor in a cohort sampled during active COVID-19.

This clone was found once. The J gene is TRBJ2-1, the V gene TRBV7-3, with 7 bases matching TRBD2. Losses at the gene ends were 2 bases for V and 0 bases for J; bases not matched to a gene: 10. The CDR3 runs to 18 residues. From germline, CDR1 is SGHTA and CDR2 FQGTGA. CDR3 region: CASSLLAASKSSYNEQFF. The CDR3 nucleotides read TGTGCCAGCAGCTTACTAGCGGCCTCTAAGAGCTCCTACAATGAGCAGTTCTTC.

The rearrangement links TRBV27 to TRBJ2-3, with 7 bases that match TRBD2. V gave up 7 bases and J gave up 1 base; unmatched junction bases: 14. This CDR3 is 17 amino acids long. CDR1 and CDR2 from the germline V gene are MNHEY and SMNVEV (reference sequence). CDR3 in amino acids: CASIPSGGGGGTDTQYF. The DNA for the CDR3 is TGTGCCAGCATTCCCAGTGGCGGGGGAGGGGGCACAGATACGCAGTATTTT.

The V call is TRBV27, the J call TRBJ1-6; 11 nucleotides agree with TRBD1. The junction had 10 bases not matched to a gene; V was cut back by 2 bases and J by 7 bases. The germline CDR1 and CDR2 sequences are MNHEY and SMNVEV (reference sequence). The CDR3 runs 18 residues. The CDR3 DNA follows: TGTGCCAGCAGTTTAGTGTGGGACAGGGGGAGAGGGAATTCACCCCTCCACTTT. Protein sequence: CASSLVWDRGRGNSPLHF.

CDR3 sequence (DNA): TGTGCCAGCAGCAAACCGGGACAGGGTTTAAATGGCTACACCTTC. Translated, it gives CASSKPGQGLNGYTF. The V gene is TRBV5-4, the J gene TRBJ1-2; 9 nucleotides agree with TRBD1. The CDR3 is made up of 15 amino acids. V shed 4 bases, J shed 6 bases, and the junction held 10 bases outside the gene matches. Germline loops: CDR1 SGHNT, CDR2 YYREEE (reference sequence).

In this sample, this clone turned up a few times. The chain recombines TRBV4-2 with TRBJ2-2; 8 bases fit TRBD2. Trimming removed 6 bases from V and 0 bases from J; junction bases left unmatched: 6. Per germline, CDR1 LGHNA and CDR2 YNFKEQ. CDR3 length: 16 residues. The CDR3 sequence: CASRGLADPNTGELFF. In DNA, the CDR3 is TGTGCCAGCAGAGGACTAGCTGATCCGAACACCGGGGAGCTGTTTTTT.

The J gene is TRBJ2-1, the V gene TRBV2; D is perhaps TRBD1 (5 bases). This CDR3 contains 13 residues. Germline CDR1 is SNHLY and CDR2 is FYNNEI. V lost 6 bases and J 7 bases, leaving 13 bases between the germline ends. Here the CDR3 DNA reads TGTGCCAGCAGCCCAGGGCGGCTGAATGAGCAGTTCTTC. Protein: CASSPGRLNEQFF.

The CDR3 is CASYSLGEAASGNTIYF. CDR3 sequence (DNA): TGTGCCAGCTATTCCCTCGGGGAGGCGGCCTCTGGAAACACCATATATTTT. The chain carries TRBV28 and TRBJ1-3; D is uncertain. V was pared by 8 bases and J by 0 bases, with 20 bases between. Germline values: CDR1 MDHEN, CDR2 SYDVKM. This CDR3 spans 17 amino acids. The full variable domain, completed using reference TRBV28 and TRBJ1-3, is DVKVTQSSRYLVKRTGEKVFLECVQDMDHENMFWYRQDPGLGLRLIYFSYDVKMKEKGDIPEGYSVSREKKERFSLILESASTNQTSMYLCASYSLGEAASGNTIYFGEGSWLTVV.

This clone was observed a single time. This chain connects TRBV27 to TRBJ1-2, with D tentatively TRBD1 (5 bases). This CDR3 region has 14 residues. V was shortened by 3 bases and J by 4 bases, with 12 bases between the two germline ends. In germline, CDR1 is MNHEY, CDR2 SMNVEV (reference sequence). CDR3: CASSFIDRTYGYTF. DNA for the CDR3: TGTGCCAGCAGTTTCATCGACAGAACCTATGGCTACACCTTC.

The chain employs TRBV29-1 and TRBJ2-3; no reliable D call. In germline, CDR1 is SQVTM, CDR2 ANQGSEA. This CDR3 comprises 16 residues. V shed 0 bases and J shed 1 base, with 14 bases lying between them. The CDR3 sequence: CSVEDRLADRTDTQYF. DNA for the CDR3: TGCAGCGTTGAAGATAGGTTAGCAGACCGCACAGATACGCAGTATTTT.

V usage is TRBV24-1 and J usage is TRBJ2-7; perhaps TRBD1 as D (5 bases). V was trimmed by 2 bases and J by 4 bases, leaving 14 bases between them. Germline V gene lookup returns CDR1 KGHDR and CDR2 SFDVKD. The CDR3 contains 15 residues. CDR3 coding DNA: TGTGCCACCAGTGATTCTGGCCAGGGTGGGTACGAGCAGTACTTC. Translating it yields CATSDSGQGGYEQYF.

The genes are TRBV27 and TRBJ2-7; possibly TRBD1 for D (5 bases). The CDR3 has 15 amino acids. The germline V gene has CDR1 MNHEY and CDR2 SMNVEV (reference sequence). V lost 2 bases to trimming and J lost 0 bases, with 11 bases between them. CDR3 nucleotides: TGTGCCAGCAGTTTAGGGGCTAGGGTCTCCTACGAGCAGTACTTC. Translation gives CASSLGARVSYEQYF.

The genes are TRBV4-1 and TRBJ2-6; 10 positions agree with TRBD2. V lost 2 bases, J lost 0 bases, and 10 bases stayed unmatched. In germline, CDR1 is MGHRA, CDR2 YSYEKL. CDR3 length: 20 residues. The CDR3 bases are TGCGCCAGCAGCCAACCGACTCGACTAGCGGGCTCCTCTGGGGCCAACGTCCTGACTTTC. Protein: CASSQPTRLAGSSGANVLTF.

This rearrangement joins TRBV3-1 (or the pseudogene TRBV3-2) to TRBJ2-1, with D possibly being TRBD2 (6 bases). CDR3 length equals 17 residues. Trimming cost V 0 bases and J 7 bases, with 19 bases left between them. The V gene's germline CDR1 is LGHDT and CDR2 YNNKEL (reference sequence). The DNA of the CDR3 is TGTGCCAGCAGCCAAGATCTCGGGGGAGACATAGGGAATGAGCAGTTCTTC. Amino acids: CASSQDLGGDIGNEQFF.

This clone was counted a single time. The CDR3 DNA reads TGTGCCAGTAGTATCGGAGGGGGCAGAGAGACCCAGTACTTC. Residues: CASSIGGGRETQYF. The chain carries TRBV19 and TRBJ2-5; D is possibly TRBD1 (7 bases). V gave up 3 bases and J gave up 4 bases, with 12 bases separating them. The CDR3 runs to 14 residues. CDR1 and CDR2 from the germline V gene are LNHDA and SQIVND (reference sequence).

In nucleotides, the CDR3 is TGTGCCAGCAGTGGGGGGAGGGCCCTCGGGGAGCTGTTTTTT. Translating it yields CASSGGRALGELFF. The V gene is TRBV2, the J gene TRBJ2-2, with 7 positions matching TRBD2. Germline trimming cut 4 bases from V and 7 bases from J; bases unmatched to any gene: 6. The CDR3 has 14 residues. CDR1 and CDR2 (germline): SNHLY, FYNNEI. The full variable domain, with the rest looked up from reference TRBV2 and TRBJ2-2, is EPEVTQTPSHQVTQMGQEVILRCVPISNHLYFYWYRQILGQKVEFLVSFYNNEISEKSEIFDDQFSVERPDGSNFTLKIRSTKLEDSAMYFCASSGGRALGELFFGEGSRLTVL.

This clone has a handful of counts. The chain is built from TRBV5-1 and TRBJ1-6; 10 positions match TRBD1. This CDR3 comprises 16 residues. V trimming: 1 base; J trimming: 9 bases; junction bases outside the gene matches: 7. The germline V gene encodes CDR1 SGHRS and CDR2 YFSETQ. CDR3 amino acids: CASSLSGTGEASPLHF. CDR3 in DNA: TGCGCCAGCAGCTTGAGTGGGACAGGGGAGGCTTCACCCCTCCACTTT.

This clone came up once. The chain uses TRBV2 and TRBJ1-4; TRBD1 matches at 8 bases. The ends lost 3 bases at V and 8 bases at J; junction bases unmatched: 17. Germline CDR1 SNHLY, CDR2 FYNNEI. This CDR3 comprises 18 residues. CDR3 in DNA: TGTGCCAGCAGTGAGAGGGGCCTATGGACAGGGAGGGAAGAAAAACTGTTTTTT. Translation gives CASSERGLWTGREEKLFF.

V gene TRBV19 combines with J gene TRBJ2-7, with a tentative D call TRBD2 (6 bases). V was cut by 3 bases and J by 4 bases, with 13 bases left in between. CDR3 length: 14 residues. Germline loops: CDR1 LNHDA, CDR2 SQIVND (reference sequence). CDR3 nucleotides: TGTGCCAGTAGTATCCGAAACGGGGGTTACGAGCAGTACTTC. This sequence encodes CASSIRNGGYEQYF.

The genes are TRBV7-5 and TRBJ2-6; TRBD1 is the table's D call and was not checked against the DNA. TRBV7-5 is given as a pseudogene. This CDR3 has 19 residues. The CDR3 sequence is CARSLFIRGLQAGANVLTF. CDR3 in DNA: TGTGCCAGAAGCTTATTTATTCGTGGGCTGCAGGCTGGGGCCAACGTCCTGACTTTC.

The rearrangement uses TRBV18 and TRBJ1-2; D is possibly TRBD1 (5 bases). Germline values: CDR1 KGHSH, CDR2 LQKENI. The ends were cut back, 6 bases at V and 4 bases at J, with 15 bases in the middle. CDR3 length: 14 amino acids. For the CDR3, the DNA is TGTGCCAGCTCCAAGCAGCAGGGCGGCTATGGCTACACCTTC. This sequence encodes CASSKQQGGYGYTF.

This CDR3 is CASSPDTNSYEQYF. DNA for the CDR3: TGTGCCAGCAGCCCGGACACAAACTCCTACGAGCAGTACTTC. The rearrangement joins TRBV11-2 to TRBJ2-7, with D possibly being TRBD1 (5 bases). Per germline, CDR1 SGHAT and CDR2 FQNNGV. CDR3 length: 14 amino acids. Trimming took off 5 bases at V and 0 bases at J, with 11 bases between the two ends.

This clone has only one observation. The chain joins TRBV29-1 to TRBJ2-3; the match to TRBD2 covers 8 bases. Germline lookup yields CDR1 SQVTM and CDR2 ANQGSEA. V lost 5 bases to trimming and J lost 2 bases; unmatched junction nucleotides: 18. This CDR3 contains 18 residues. This CDR3 reads CSVNFIFGLAEPTDTQYF. As DNA, the CDR3 is TGCAGCGTTAATTTCATCTTCGGACTAGCCGAACCCACAGATACGCAGTATTTT.

The chain couples TRBV25-1 to TRBJ2-1; 7 bases align to TRBD2. This CDR3 region has 17 residues. V gave up 5 bases and J gave up 5 bases; unmatched junction bases: 15. Germline-derived CDR1 and CDR2 are MGHDK and SYGVNS. CDR3: CASSSASGGAGNNEQFF. In DNA form, the CDR3 reads TGTGCCAGCAGTTCAGCTAGCGGTGGGGCAGGTAACAATGAGCAGTTCTTC.

This clone showed up just once. The chain uses TRBV4-2 and TRBJ1-1; TRBD1 is a possible D gene (6 bases). V was clipped by 0 bases and J by 7 bases, with 12 bases between them. The germline gives CDR1 LGHNA, CDR2 YNFKEQ. The length of the CDR3 is 14 residues. The CDR3 DNA reads as TGTGCCAGCAGCCAAGAGGGGGGGCCTGATGAAGCTTTCTTT. It codes for CASSQEGGPDEAFF.